This TCR beta chain was sequenced for a study of control samples from healthy donors and cancer patients (dated by TCRdb to about 2020). Receptor libraries were prepared by the immunoSEQ multiplex PCR assay. TCRdb provides this immuneACCESS table in a form limited to in-frame rearrangements. Some clones are lacking; in checked studies, under half of them reflect an unresolved V gene, and why the rest are absent is not known. This sample is represented by 95,000 to 100,000 clones; 75% to 90% of them were singletons. The ten largest make up over 6.5% of the sample. A word on this clone: The antigen it binds to is not known. No quality values exist for individual bases; no much larger clone is one base distant.

This TCR derives from a man aged 30 to 45 in good health. The material sequenced was blood.

The CDR3 corresponds to CASSGVGDTQYF. The DNA sequence is as follows: TGTGCCAGCAGCGGGGTGGGGGATACGCAGTATTTT. The chain joins TRBV9 to TRBJ2-3; the D gene identity is not certain. The CDR3 has 12 amino acids, counting the end cysteine and phenylalanine. This entry keeps only the CDR3 DNA: 36 bases, framed from base 1. CDR1 and CDR2 are read off the germline V gene as SGDLS and YYNGEE. V was cut back by 3 bases and J by 6 bases, leaving a gap of 8 bases between them.